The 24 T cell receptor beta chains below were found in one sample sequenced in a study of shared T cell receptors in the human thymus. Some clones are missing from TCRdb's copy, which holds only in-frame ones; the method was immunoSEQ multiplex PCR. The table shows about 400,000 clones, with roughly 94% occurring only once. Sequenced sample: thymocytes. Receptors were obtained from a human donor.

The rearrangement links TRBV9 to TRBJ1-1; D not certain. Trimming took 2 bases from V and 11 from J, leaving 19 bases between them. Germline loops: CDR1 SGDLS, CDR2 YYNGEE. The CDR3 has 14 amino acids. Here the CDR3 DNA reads TGTGCCAGCAGCGTTTTAATTGCGGACTCAGAGGCTTTCTTT. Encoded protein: CASSVLIADSEAFF.

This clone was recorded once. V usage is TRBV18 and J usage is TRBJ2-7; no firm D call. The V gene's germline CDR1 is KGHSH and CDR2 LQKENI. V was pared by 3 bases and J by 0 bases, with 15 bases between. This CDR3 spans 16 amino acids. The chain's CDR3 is CASSPAPGPNSYEQYF. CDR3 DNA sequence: TGTGCCAGCTCACCCGCCCCGGGCCCAAACTCCTACGAGCAGTACTTC. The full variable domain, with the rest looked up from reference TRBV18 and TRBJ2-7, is NAGVMQNPRHLVRRRGQEARLRCSPMKGHSHVYWYRQLPEEGLKFMVYLQKENIIDESGMPKERFSAEFPKEGPSILRIQQVVRGDSAAYFCASSPAPGPNSYEQYFGPGTRLTVT.

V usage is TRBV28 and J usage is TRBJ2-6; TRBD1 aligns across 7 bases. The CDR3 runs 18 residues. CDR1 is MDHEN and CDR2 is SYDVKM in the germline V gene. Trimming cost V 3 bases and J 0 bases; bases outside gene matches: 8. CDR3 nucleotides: TGTGCCAGCAGTTTTGTGAGGGGGCCGAGCTCTGGGGCCAACGTCCTGACTTTC. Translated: CASSFVRGPSSGANVLTF.

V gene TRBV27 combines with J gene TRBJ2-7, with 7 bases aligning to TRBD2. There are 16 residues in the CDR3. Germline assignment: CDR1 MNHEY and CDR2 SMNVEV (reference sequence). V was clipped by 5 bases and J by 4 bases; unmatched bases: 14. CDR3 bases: TGTGCCAGCAGTCCCGCCGGGGCGGGAGTCTGGTACGAGCAGTACTTC. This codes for CASSPAGAGVWYEQYF.

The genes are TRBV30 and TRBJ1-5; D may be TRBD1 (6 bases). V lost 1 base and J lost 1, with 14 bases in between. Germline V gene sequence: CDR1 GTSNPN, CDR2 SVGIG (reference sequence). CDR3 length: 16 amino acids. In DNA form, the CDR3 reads TGTGCCTGGAGTGCTACAGGGAACGAGAGCAATCAGCCCCAGCATTTT. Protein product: CAWSATGNESNQPQHF.

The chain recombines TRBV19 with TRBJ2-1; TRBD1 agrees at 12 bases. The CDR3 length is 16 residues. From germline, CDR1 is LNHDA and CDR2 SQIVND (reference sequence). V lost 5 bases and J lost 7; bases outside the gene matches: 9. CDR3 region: CASSAPGQGARNEQFF. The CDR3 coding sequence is TGTGCCAGTAGTGCCCCGGGACAGGGGGCAAGGAATGAGCAGTTCTTC. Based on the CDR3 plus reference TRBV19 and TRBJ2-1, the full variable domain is DGGITQSPKYLFRKEGQNVTLSCEQNLNHDAMYWYRQDPGQGLRLIYYSQIVNDFQKGDIAEGYSVSREKKESFPLTVTSAQKNPTAFYLCASSAPGQGARNEQFFGPGTRLTVL.

The CDR3 is CASSDDLAGVNEQFF. The CDR3 bases are TGTGCCAGCAGTGACGATCTAGCGGGAGTCAATGAGCAGTTCTTC. The V and J genes are TRBV6-4 and TRBJ2-1; 10 bases are shared with TRBD2. The germline V gene has CDR1 MRHNA and CDR2 SNTAGT. There are 15 residues in the CDR3. With 2 bases clipped from V and 6 bases from J, the junction kept 4 bases outside the gene matches.

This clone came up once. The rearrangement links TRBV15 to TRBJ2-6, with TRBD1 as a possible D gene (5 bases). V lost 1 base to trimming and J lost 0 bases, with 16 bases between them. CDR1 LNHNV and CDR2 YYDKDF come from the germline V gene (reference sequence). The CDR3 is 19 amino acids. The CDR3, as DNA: TGTGCCACCAGCAGAGGGTGGGCTGCGACAGCCTCTGGGGCCAACGTCCTGACTTTC. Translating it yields CATSRGWAATASGANVLTF.

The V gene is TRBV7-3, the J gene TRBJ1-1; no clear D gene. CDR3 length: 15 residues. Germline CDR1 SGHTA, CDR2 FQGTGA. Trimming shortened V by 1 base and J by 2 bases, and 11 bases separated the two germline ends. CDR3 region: CASSLRGQQNTEAFF. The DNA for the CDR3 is TGTGCCAGCAGCTTAAGAGGCCAGCAAAACACTGAAGCTTTCTTT.

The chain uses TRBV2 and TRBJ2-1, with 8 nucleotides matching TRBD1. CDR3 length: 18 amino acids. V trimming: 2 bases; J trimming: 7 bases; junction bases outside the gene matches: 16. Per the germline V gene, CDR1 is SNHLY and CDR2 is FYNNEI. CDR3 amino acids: CASSEPPTGDVGRNEQFF. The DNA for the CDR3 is TGTGCCAGCAGTGAACCTCCGACAGGGGATGTTGGAAGGAATGAGCAGTTCTTC.

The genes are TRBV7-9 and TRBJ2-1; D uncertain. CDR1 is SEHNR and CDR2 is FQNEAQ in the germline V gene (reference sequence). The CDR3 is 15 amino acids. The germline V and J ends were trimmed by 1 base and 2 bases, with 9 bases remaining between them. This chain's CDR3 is CASSLGLVTYNEQFF. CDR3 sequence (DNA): TGTGCCAGCAGCTTAGGCCTAGTTACCTACAATGAGCAGTTCTTC.

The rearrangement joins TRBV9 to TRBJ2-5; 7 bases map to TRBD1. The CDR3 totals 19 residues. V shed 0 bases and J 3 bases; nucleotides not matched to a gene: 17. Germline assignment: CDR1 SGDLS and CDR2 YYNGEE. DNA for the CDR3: TGTGCCAGCAGCGTAGGGGGAGACAGGGCGAGTAGTTTAGAAGAGACCCAGTACTTC. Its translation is CASSVGGDRASSLEETQYF.

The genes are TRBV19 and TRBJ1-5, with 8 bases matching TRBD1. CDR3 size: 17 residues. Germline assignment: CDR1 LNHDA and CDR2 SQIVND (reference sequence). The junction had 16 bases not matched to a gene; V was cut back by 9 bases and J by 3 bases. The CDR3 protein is CASSRRQGLHPNQPQHF. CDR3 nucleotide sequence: TGTGCCAGCAGTCGGAGACAGGGGCTTCACCCCAATCAGCCCCAGCATTTT.

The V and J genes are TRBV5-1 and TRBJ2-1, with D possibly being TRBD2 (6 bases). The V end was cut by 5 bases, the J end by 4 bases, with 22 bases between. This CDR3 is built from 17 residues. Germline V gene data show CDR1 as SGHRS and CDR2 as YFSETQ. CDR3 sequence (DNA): TGCGCCAGCAGAGCCGCGGGACGGCCAATTTATTACAATGAGCAGTTCTTC. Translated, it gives CASRAAGRPIYYNEQFF.

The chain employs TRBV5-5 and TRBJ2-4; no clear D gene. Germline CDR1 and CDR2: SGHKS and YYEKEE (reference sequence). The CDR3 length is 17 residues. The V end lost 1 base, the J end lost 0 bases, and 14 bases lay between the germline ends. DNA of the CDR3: TGTGCCAGCAGCTTGAAAGTTGGCCGGGTAGCCAAAAACATTCAGTACTTC. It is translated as CASSLKVGRVAKNIQYF.

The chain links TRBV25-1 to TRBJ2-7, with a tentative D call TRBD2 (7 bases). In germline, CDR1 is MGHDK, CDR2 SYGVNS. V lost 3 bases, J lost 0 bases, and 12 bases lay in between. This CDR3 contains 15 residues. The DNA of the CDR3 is TGTGCCAGCAGTGAGAGGGGAGGGGGCTCCTACGAGCAGTACTTC. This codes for CASSERGGGSYEQYF.

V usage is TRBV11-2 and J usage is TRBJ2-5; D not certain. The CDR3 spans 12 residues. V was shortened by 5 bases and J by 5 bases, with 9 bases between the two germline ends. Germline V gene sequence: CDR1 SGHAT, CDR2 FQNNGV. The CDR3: CASSHTWETQYF. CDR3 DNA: TGTGCCAGCAGCCACACCTGGGAGACCCAGTACTTC.

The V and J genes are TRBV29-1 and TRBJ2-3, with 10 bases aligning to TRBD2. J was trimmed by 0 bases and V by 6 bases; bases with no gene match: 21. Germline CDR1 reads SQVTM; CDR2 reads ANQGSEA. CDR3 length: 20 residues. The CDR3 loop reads CSVHTRPAGGTKSSTDTQYF. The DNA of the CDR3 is TGCAGCGTGCACACCCGCCCAGCGGGAGGGACGAAGTCTAGCACAGATACGCAGTATTTT.

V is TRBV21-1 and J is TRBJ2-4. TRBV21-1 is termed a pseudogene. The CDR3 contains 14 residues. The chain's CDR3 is CASSKGRSKNIQYF. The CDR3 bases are TGTGCCAGCAGCAAAGGACGGTCCAAAAACATTCAGTACTTC.

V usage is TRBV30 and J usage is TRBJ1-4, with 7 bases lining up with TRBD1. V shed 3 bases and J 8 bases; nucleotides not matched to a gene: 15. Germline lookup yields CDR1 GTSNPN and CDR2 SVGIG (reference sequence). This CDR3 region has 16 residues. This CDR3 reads CAWREERGRREEKLFF. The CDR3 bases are TGTGCCTGGAGAGAGGAGAGGGGGCGTCGGGAGGAAAAACTGTTTTTT.

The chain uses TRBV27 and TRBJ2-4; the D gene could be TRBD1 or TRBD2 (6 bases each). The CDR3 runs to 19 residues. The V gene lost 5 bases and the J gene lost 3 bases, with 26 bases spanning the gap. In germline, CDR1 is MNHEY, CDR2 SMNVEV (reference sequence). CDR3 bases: TGTGCCAGCAGTCCATGTCCGAGGGGGGAGTTAGATGGCAAAAACATTCAGTACTTC. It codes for CASSPCPRGELDGKNIQYF.

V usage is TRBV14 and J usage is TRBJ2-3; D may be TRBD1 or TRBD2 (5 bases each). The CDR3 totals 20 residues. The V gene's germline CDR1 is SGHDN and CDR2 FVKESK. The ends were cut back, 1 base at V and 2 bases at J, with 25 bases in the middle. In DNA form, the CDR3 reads TGTGCCAGCAGCCAAGTCGGGCCAACCGGGGCTAAACCACCCACAGATACGCAGTATTTT. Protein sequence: CASSQVGPTGAKPPTDTQYF.

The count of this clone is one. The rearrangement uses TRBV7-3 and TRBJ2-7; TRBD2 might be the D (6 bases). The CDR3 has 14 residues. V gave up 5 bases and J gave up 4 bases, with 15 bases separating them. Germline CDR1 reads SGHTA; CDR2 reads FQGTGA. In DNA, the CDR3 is TGTGCCAGCAGCGATAGGGACTCCCCGTACGAGCAGTACTTC. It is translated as CASSDRDSPYEQYF.

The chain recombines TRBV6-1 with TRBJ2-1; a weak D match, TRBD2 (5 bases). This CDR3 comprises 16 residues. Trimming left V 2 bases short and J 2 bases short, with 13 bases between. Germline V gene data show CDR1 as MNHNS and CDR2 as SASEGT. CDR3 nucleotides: TGTGCCAGCAGTGAACGCGGAGCGGAGCCCTACAATGAGCAGTTCTTC. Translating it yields CASSERGAEPYNEQFF.